The following is a T cell receptor (beta chain) sequence with its context. Its target is unknown. The CDR3 covers 14 residues. The ends lost 7 bases at V and 1 base at J; junction bases unmatched: 4. Germline loops: CDR1 LNHDA, CDR2 SQIVND (reference sequence). Profiling relied on immunoSEQ multiplex PCR, and the TCRdb table lists in-frame clones only, not all of them. The repertoire includes approximately 25,000 clones, roughly 85% of them detected once, and 5.5% to 8% sits in the top ten. Antigen-specific CD4+ T cells were first expanded with viral peptide pools by the ViraFEST assay and only then sequenced. Culture lasted approximately 10 days before CD4+ T cell isolation. Participants were vaccinated with two doses of either the BNT162b2 or mRNA-1273 vaccine. Supplemented with about 10 IU/ml IL-2 and about 10 ug/ml peptides, around 2 million PBMC per well were kept in culture. The data belong to a study of vaccination effects on CD4 cells after COVID-19. Whole-study results and caveats: The study got few convalescent patients and did not collect any early post-infection timepoints.

The source of this sequence is a human donor who received a COVID-19 vaccine. Some clones in this sample may be carry-over from other donors' samples. This chain connects TRBV19 to TRBJ1-3; 7 bases agree with TRBD1. Specimen: CD4+ T cells from PBMCs cultured with SARS-CoV-2 spike peptides, collected after COVID-19 vaccination. Here the CDR3 reads CASNRQGSGNTIYF. CDR3 in DNA: TGTGCCAGTAATCGACAGGGATCTGGAAACACCATATATTTT.